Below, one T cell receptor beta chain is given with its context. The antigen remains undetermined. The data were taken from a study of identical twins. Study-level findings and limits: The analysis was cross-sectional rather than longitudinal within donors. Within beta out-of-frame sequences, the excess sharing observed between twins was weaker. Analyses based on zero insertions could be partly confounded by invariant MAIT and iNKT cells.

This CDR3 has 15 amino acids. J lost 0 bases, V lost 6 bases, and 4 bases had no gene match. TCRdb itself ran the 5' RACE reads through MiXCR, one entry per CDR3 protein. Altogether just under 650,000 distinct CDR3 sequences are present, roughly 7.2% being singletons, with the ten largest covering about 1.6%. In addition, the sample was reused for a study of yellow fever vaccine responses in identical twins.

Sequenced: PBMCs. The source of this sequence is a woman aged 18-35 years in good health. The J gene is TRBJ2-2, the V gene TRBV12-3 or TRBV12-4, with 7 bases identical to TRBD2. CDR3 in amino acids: CASSPGLTNTGELFF. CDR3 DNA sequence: TGTGCCAGCAGCCCGGGACTAACGAACACCGGGGAGCTGTTTTTT.